This T cell receptor (beta chain) is drawn from a study of cytomegalovirus exposure and HLA in healthy donors (dated 2017 in TCRdb). About the study as a whole: A later analysis indicated that the 95 to 150 validation repertoires were generated on the platform also employed for the 700 or so repertoires of the first cohort. The study was designed to test whether signatures of past pathogen exposure could be identified by cataloging public T cell receptors. A separate validation cohort of over 95 different subjects was used in addition to the approximately 700-subject first cohort. High-throughput TCR immunosequencing, statistical association of individual TCRs with disease status, and machine learning were combined to predict cytomegalovirus infection status. Overall study results and their limits: Of the cluster scores, roughly 95% were above 0 in a later analysis, which found that TCRs clustered in the first cohort also tended to co-occur in the 95 to 150 validation repertoires. In vitro tests confirmed that three of the cytomegalovirus-associated TCR beta chains recognize cytomegalovirus antigens. Across donors, most TCR sequences were observed very rarely, whereas some public TCRs were present in many individuals. Cytomegalovirus status was reported to be diagnosed by the classifier with high specificity and sensitivity in both the original and validation cohorts. The study listed 150 to 200 TCR beta chains as associated with cytomegalovirus. All 110 or so repertoires were used to score co-occurrence in the validation cohort in a later analysis, because that analysis had no HLA typing for the cohort. The authors suggested that the approach could potentially be generalized to other disease states and immunological phenotypes.

Remarks on this clone: Which antigen it targets is not known. Nothing much larger sits one base from this clone, and base qualities are not available.

The receptor library was made with the immunoSEQ multiplex PCR assay. The published analysis was carried out like this. A statistical classification framework was built to diagnose cytomegalovirus status from the catalog of TCR beta chain sequences. TCRdb re-hosts the immuneACCESS table, in-frame sequences only. Its copies lack some clones; in the studies checked, an unresolved V gene accounts for under half of them, and the cause for the rest is not known. V, J and clone size are those of that table, while D and trimming were read from the DNA. The sample table holds approximately 110,000 clones, of which 88% were seen once. Of the sample, more than 2% falls within the top ten clones. Trimming at the junction amounts to 0 bases on V and 6 bases on J, and the germline ends lie 9 bases apart. Looking up the germline V gene (reference sequence) yields CDR1 GTSNPN and CDR2 SVGIG. There are 12 amino acids in the CDR3, from cysteine to phenylalanine inclusive. The retained sequence is limited to the CDR3, 36 bases, with the frame set at the first base.

Separate from the roughly 630-subject first cohort, the validation cohort of 120 subjects was the group to which the donors belonged. The sequence derives from a woman under 30 in good health and CMV-seronegative. The chain is assembled from TRBV30 and TRBJ2-7, with no confidently assigned D gene. The sample consisted of PBMCs. Here the CDR3 is given as CAWSVGWAEQYF. At the DNA level, the sequence is TGTGCCTGGAGTGTAGGATGGGCCGAGCAGTACTTC.